One sample yielded the 20 T cell receptor beta chains listed below, sequenced in a study of tumor-infiltrating lymphocytes in primary liver carcinoma. With a constant-region primer, TCR beta cDNA was made from 450 to 650 ng of total RNA. Amplification in three nested multiplex PCR rounds with slightly modified ARM-PCR gave rise to TCR beta libraries. The first two PCR rounds used TRBV1-TRBV30 primers with a Cbeta primer, 10 cycles each. Each CDR3 protein gets one entry after TCRdb re-called the multiplex PCR reads with MiXCR. The profile shows some 94,000 distinct CDR3 sequences, approximately 71% of them singletons. Co-extraction of RNA and DNA was performed on roughly 20-33 mg of unsorted bulk tissue. The sample was liver tumor tissue from sampling region 5. As to subset: tumor region T5, tumor centre. These receptors were taken from a woman between 55 and 75 years old with primary liver carcinoma and hepatitis B virus infection.

To note about this clonotype: At one end, the junction sequence differs from germline, possibly due to a read error. The chain combines TRBV11-3 with TRBJ1-1; 9 positions match TRBD1. The germline gives CDR1 SGHNT, CDR2 YENEEA. This CDR3 has 13 amino acids. The CDR3 DNA reads TGTGTCAGCAGCCGATTGGACAGGGGATCGGCTTTCTTT. Its protein is CVSSRLDRGSAFF.

Concerning this clonotype itself: Mismatch with germline at one junction end may stem from a read error. This chain connects TRBV11-1 to TRBJ1-5; TRBD1 agrees at 9 bases. The CDR3 consists of 14 residues. Germline values: CDR1 SGHAT, CDR2 FQDESV (reference sequence). This CDR3 reads CASSSGQGNQSQHF. CDR3 nucleotides: TGTGCCAGTAGCTCAGGACAGGGGAACCAGTCCCAGCATTTT.

The rearrangement joins TRBV11-1 to TRBJ2-7; D might be TRBD2 (7 bases). Germline CDR1 and CDR2: SGHAT and FQDESV (reference sequence). The CDR3 totals 15 residues. The V gene lost 5 bases and the J gene lost 8 bases, with 22 bases spanning the gap. CDR3 DNA sequence: TGTGCCAGCAGCCCTCGGACAGCGGGACTAAGCAAGCAGTACTTC. It codes for CASSPRTAGLSKQYF.

This clonotype has at least ten counts. V and J are TRBV6-5 and TRBJ2-2; TRBD1 aligns across 9 bases. Germline assignment: CDR1 MNHEY and CDR2 SVGAGI. The CDR3 length is 15 residues. With V trimmed by 5 bases and J by 4 bases, 5 bases remained unmatched. CDR3 residues: CASSTYRGLTGELFF. CDR3 nucleotide sequence: TGTGCCAGCAGTACCTACAGGGGGCTCACCGGGGAGCTGTTTTTT.

Of note for this clonotype: The junction does not match germline at one end; this may be a read error. V gene TRBV7-9 combines with J gene TRBJ1-2; D call uncertain. The CDR3 length is 16 residues. CDR1 is SEHNR, CDR2 FQNEAQ, per germline (reference sequence). CDR3 bases: TGTACCAGCAGTCCCCAGACACGGGATCAGAACTATGGCTACACCTTC. It is translated as CTSSPQTRDQNYGYTF.

A note on this clonotype: A much larger clone is a single base away; this may be a read error. The CDR3 sequence is CASIPGGGEHYEQYF. Here the CDR3 DNA reads TGTGCCAGCATCCCAGGAGGGGGGGAGCACTACGAGCAGTACTTC. The rearrangement links TRBV5-4 to TRBJ2-7, with D perhaps matching TRBD2 (7 bases). Germline V gene lookup returns CDR1 SGHNT and CDR2 YYREEE (reference sequence). Trimming cost V 6 bases and J 3 bases, with 19 bases left between them. The length of the CDR3 is 15 residues.

The rearrangement uses TRBV9 and TRBJ2-1, with TRBD2 matching 14 bases. With V trimmed by 0 bases and J by 4 bases, 9 bases remained unmatched. This CDR3 spans 19 amino acids. Looked up from germline, CDR1 is SGDLS and CDR2 is YYNGEE. The CDR3 DNA reads TGTGCCAGCAGCGTAGGCGGACTAGCGGGAGGCAGCGGATACAATGAGCAGTTCTTC. Translation gives CASSVGGLAGGSGYNEQFF.

The table lists this clonotype with a count of one. The V call is TRBV29-1, the J call TRBJ1-1; no reliable D call. V lost 2 bases to trimming and J lost 11 bases, with 12 bases between them. The germline gives CDR1 SQVTM, CDR2 ANQGSEA. The CDR3 length is 11 residues. The CDR3 nucleotides read TGCAGCGTTGAATTTGGAAGTGATGCTTTCTTT. Its translation is CSVEFGSDAFF.

This clonotype was recorded many times. The chain has TRBV12-5 and TRBJ2-2; TRBD1 matches 11 bases. Trimming cost V 9 bases and J 6 bases; bases outside gene matches: 3. The CDR3 extends over 13 amino acids. The V gene's germline CDR1 is LGHNT and CDR2 FRNRAP. The DNA of the CDR3 is TGTGCTAGCCGGGGACAGGGGGCCGGGGAGCTGTTTTTT. Translating gives CASRGQGAGELFF.

A note on this clonotype: A read error may be the cause here, since a much bigger clone is one base away. This chain connects TRBV28 to TRBJ1-2; D unresolved. The CDR3 sequence is 14 residues long. Germline CDR1 and CDR2: MDHEN and SYDVKM. Here the CDR3 reads CASSPGPTNCGYTF. DNA for the CDR3: TGTGCCAGCAGTCCTGGGCCTACTAACTGTGGCTACACCTTC.

About this clonotype: It may be a read error: a sequence one base away is much more abundant. The CDR3 nucleotides read TGTGCCAGCAACTTGGTCAGCAATATTGACACAGATACGCAGTATTTT. The encoded protein is CASNLVSNIDTDTQYF. This chain uses TRBV5-4 with TRBJ2-3; no clear D. This CDR3 is 16 amino acids long. Per the germline V gene, CDR1 is SGHNT and CDR2 is YYREEE (reference sequence). The complete variable domain, with remaining parts taken from reference TRBV5-4 and TRBJ2-3, reads ETGVTQSPTHLIKTRGQQVTLRCSSQSGHNTVSWYQQALGQGPQFIFQYYREEENGRGNFPPRFSGLQFPNYSSELNVNALELDDSALYLCASNLVSNIDTDTQYFGPGTRLTVL.

At least ten counts were recorded for this clonotype. V and J are TRBV28 and TRBJ2-3; D gene ambiguous. The V and J ends lost 3 bases and 2 bases respectively, with 6 bases between them. The CDR3 sequence is 13 residues long. Germline assignment: CDR1 MDHEN and CDR2 SYDVKM. CDR3 sequence: CASSFPSTDTQYF. CDR3 sequence (DNA): TGTGCCAGCAGTTTCCCCTCCACAGATACGCAGTATTTT.

On this clonotype: One end of the junction is discordant with germline, which a read error may explain. The V gene is TRBV29-1, the J gene TRBJ2-3; a possible D gene is TRBD2 (5 bases). The CDR3 is 17 amino acids. Germline CDR1 and CDR2: SQVTM and ANQGSEA. The CDR3 is CSIEGWLTGSNTDTQYF. In DNA, the CDR3 is TGCAGCATTGAAGGTTGGCTAACGGGAAGCAACACAGATACGCAGTATTTT.

Regarding this clonotype: The junction differs from germline at one of its ends, possibly a read error. CDR3 nucleotide sequence: TGTGCCAGCAAAGCAGCGGGAGGCCACGATCAGTACTTC. The encoded protein is CASKAAGGHDQYF. The V and J genes are TRBV12-3 or TRBV12-4 and TRBJ2-7, with 9 positions matching TRBD2. CDR3 length equals 13 residues.

This clonotype occurred many times. This chain connects TRBV12-3 or TRBV12-4 to TRBJ2-3, with D perhaps matching TRBD2 (5 bases). The CDR3 runs to 15 residues. Trimming removed 5 bases at V and 2 bases at J, with 14 bases between. CDR3 region: CASSLDSAYTDTQYF. The CDR3 DNA is TGTGCCAGCAGTCTGGACTCGGCATACACAGATACGCAGTATTTT.

Note on this clonotype: A much larger clone is a single base away; this may be a read error. V and J are TRBV5-6 and TRBJ2-5, with D unresolved. The V gene's germline CDR1 is SGHDT and CDR2 YYEEEE. The CDR3 is 12 residues long. V lost 4 bases and J lost 5, with 9 bases in between. The chain's CDR3 is CASSGSHETQYF. The CDR3 DNA sequence: TGTGCCAGCAGCGGATCCCATGAGACCCAGTACTTC.

Of note for this clonotype: This may arise from a read error, as a much more abundant clone is one base away. V is TRBV5-5 and J is TRBJ2-7; TRBD2 matches at 10 bases. Germline CDR1 reads SGHKS; CDR2 reads YYEKEE (reference sequence). The CDR3 consists of 15 residues. CDR3 in DNA: TGTACCAGCAGCCTAAGCGGGAGGGCCTATGGCGAGCAGTACTTC. Translating gives CTSSLSGRAYGEQYF.

Remarks on this clonotype: The conserved final phenylalanine or tryptophan is absent from the CDR3, which likely points to a read error. The gene calls are TRBV11-3 and TRBJ2-2; possible D gene TRBD2, 5 bases. Germline V lookup: CDR1 SGHNT, CDR2 YENEEA. There are 14 residues in the CDR3. Deletions cut 6 bases from V and 11 bases from J, with 19 bases between. The CDR3 DNA reads TGTGCCAGCAGGGGAACTAGGGCGGCAGGAGAGCTGTTTCTT. Translation: CASRGTRAAGELFL.

As to this clonotype: This CDR3 fails to terminate in the conserved phenylalanine or tryptophan, so it likely reflects a read error. The chain employs TRBV12-3 or TRBV12-4 and TRBJ1-2; maybe TRBD1 (6 bases). This CDR3 region has 13 residues. Trimming cost V 7 bases and J 4 bases, with 13 bases left between them. CDR3 in DNA: TGTGCCAGCAAACGCGCAGGGGCCTATGGCTACACCGTC. Translating gives CASKRAGAYGYTV.

With regard to this clonotype: One junction end does not reproduce the germline sequence, and a read error may be involved. The rearrangement links TRBV6-1 to TRBJ2-7, with TRBD2 matching over 10 bases. The CDR3 length is 15 residues. CDR1 is MNHNS, CDR2 SASEGT, per germline. Written as DNA, the CDR3 is TGTGCCAGCAGTGAATCTAGCGGGAGCCCCTACGAACAGTACTTC. This sequence encodes CASSESSGSPYEQYF.